This TCR beta chain stems from a study of CD8+CD57+ T cells in acquired aplastic anemia. Overall study context: An average of 3.2 ug of DNA was obtained from sorted CD4+ and CD8+ cells. Mean read depth for CD4+ cells from healthy donors was around 11 million.

Ten or more counts support this clonotype. Its specificity is unknown. Study-wide points: Patients and controls turned out to have some 30 CD8+ CDR3 sequences in common. Researchers reported that CD8+ Simpson's diversity was not significantly different in patients versus controls.

TCR beta VDJ and CDR3 profiling used genomic DNA as template. TCRdb re-called the reads through MiXCR, storing one row per CDR3 protein. The sample contains under 250,000 distinct CDR3 sequences, 34% of which appear only once. Per germline, CDR1 SEHNR and CDR2 FQNEAQ (reference sequence). The V and J ends lost 4 bases and 1 base, in that order; junction bases with no gene match: 2. The CDR3 extends over 15 amino acids. The rearrangement joins TRBV7-9 to TRBJ2-1; 9 nucleotides line up with TRBD1. What was sequenced was sorted CD4+, CD8+, or CD8+CD57+ T cells (not recorded which) from PBMCs. The TCR originated in a human donor in good health, serving as a control. DNA for the CDR3: TGTGCCAGCAGCTCGGGACAGGGATCCTACAATGAGCAGTTCTTC. It yields the protein CASSSGQGSYNEQFF.